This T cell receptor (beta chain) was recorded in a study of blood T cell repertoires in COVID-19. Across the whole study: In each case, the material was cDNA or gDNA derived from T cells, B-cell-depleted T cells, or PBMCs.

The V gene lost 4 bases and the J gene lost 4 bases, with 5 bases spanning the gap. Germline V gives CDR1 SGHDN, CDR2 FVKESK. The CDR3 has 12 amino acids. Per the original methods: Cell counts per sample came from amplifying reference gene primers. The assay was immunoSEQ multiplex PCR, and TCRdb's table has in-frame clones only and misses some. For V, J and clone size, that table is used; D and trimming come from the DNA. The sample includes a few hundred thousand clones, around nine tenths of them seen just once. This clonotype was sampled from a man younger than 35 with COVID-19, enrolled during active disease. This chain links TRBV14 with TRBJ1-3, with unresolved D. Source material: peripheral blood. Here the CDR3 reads CASSPLGNTIYF. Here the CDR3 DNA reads TGTGCCAGCAGCCCACTCGGAAACACCATATATTTT.